The 7 T cell receptor beta chains reported below all come from one sample, sequenced in a study of T-cell reconstitution after alpha-beta-depleted transplantation in children. Unique molecular identifiers were incorporated when the TCRbeta library was constructed. TCRdb independently ran MiXCR on the PCR reads; one entry per CDR3 protein. In the table there are about 580,000 distinct CDR3 sequences, more than 20% of which are singletons. Here the sequenced sample was PBMCs, mostly from graft donor cells, taken 360 days after TCRalphabeta/CD19-depleted stem cell transplant. The receptors derive from a boy in the first two years of life who had a stem cell transplant for acute myeloid leukemia, so the T cells may come from the graft donor.

This clonotype was picked up a small number of times. The rearrangement joins TRBV7-8 to TRBJ1-5; D is undetermined. The CDR3 length is 12 residues. V gave up 2 bases and J gave up 6 bases, with 5 bases separating them. The V gene's germline CDR1 is SGHVS and CDR2 FQNEAQ. The CDR3 DNA reads TGTGCCAGCAGCTTACCGAGTCAGCCCCAGCATTTT. It yields the protein CASSLPSQPQHF.

This clonotype has more than one count but fewer than ten. The V gene is TRBV20-1, the J gene TRBJ2-3; 11 bases align to TRBD2. Trimming took 8 bases from V and 5 from J; bases not matched to a gene: 15. CDR1 is DFQATT and CDR2 is SNEGSKA in the germline V gene (reference sequence). The CDR3 totals 16 residues. The CDR3 DNA is TGCAGTTGCCCCTCTGTTAGCGGGGGGGTCAAAGATACGCAGTATTTT. Amino acid sequence: CSCPSVSGGVKDTQYF.

Ten or more counts support this clonotype. The rearrangement links TRBV7-9 to TRBJ2-7; 7 positions agree with TRBD1. Germline V gene data show CDR1 as SEHNR and CDR2 as FQNEAQ (reference sequence). The length of the CDR3 is 13 residues. The V gene end was trimmed by 5 bases and the J gene end by 3 bases; junction bases not matched to a gene: 4. CDR3 residues: CASSLRQGYEQYV. The CDR3 DNA sequence: TGTGCCAGCAGCCTCCGACAGGGCTACGAGCAGTACGTC.

This clonotype was detected ten times or more. The rearrangement uses TRBV20-1 and TRBJ2-3; no definite D call. V was pared by 5 bases and J by 2 bases, with 17 bases between. The CDR3 spans 15 residues. Per germline, CDR1 DFQATT and CDR2 SNEGSKA (reference sequence). The CDR3 loop reads CSASKSGLATDTQYF. CDR3 coding DNA: TGCAGTGCTTCCAAGTCGGGCCTTGCCACAGATACGCAGTATTTT.

This clonotype was observed a handful of times. The chain carries TRBV20-1 and TRBJ1-2, with D possibly TRBD1 on 6 matching bases. This CDR3 is 13 amino acids long. The V end lost 2 bases, the J end lost 4 bases, and 11 bases lay between the germline ends. Germline loops: CDR1 DFQATT, CDR2 SNEGSKA (reference sequence). The CDR3 loop is CSARRQAGYGYTF. CDR3 nucleotide sequence: TGCAGTGCTAGACGACAGGCAGGCTATGGCTACACCTTC.

The rearrangement uses TRBV6-5 and TRBJ1-1; D call uncertain. The CDR3 extends over 14 amino acids. Germline V gene data show CDR1 as MNHEY and CDR2 as SVGAGI. The germline V and J ends were trimmed by 2 bases and 1 base, with 8 bases remaining between them. CDR3 DNA sequence: TGTGCCAGCAGTTACGTGGGTAGGAACACTGAAGCTTTCTTT. Protein product: CASSYVGRNTEAFF.

This clonotype has a count of ten or more. V usage is TRBV20-1 and J usage is TRBJ1-2, with TRBD1 as a possible D gene (5 bases). The germline gives CDR1 DFQATT, CDR2 SNEGSKA (reference sequence). V was pared by 4 bases and J by 4 bases, with 10 bases between. This CDR3 is built from 12 residues. CDR3 loop: CSATGWPYGYTF. For the CDR3, the DNA is TGCAGTGCTACAGGGTGGCCCTATGGCTACACCTTC.